The 20 T cell receptor beta chains in this list originate from one sample, sequenced in a study of T cells after yellow fever vaccination. TCRdb redid the calling of the 5' RACE reads with MiXCR, one entry per CDR3 protein. The repertoire consists of approximately 300,000 distinct CDR3 sequences, with about 8.7% occurring once and the leading ten covering about a sixth. The sample was PBMCs, taken on the day of the first yellow fever vaccination. Receptors originate from a man aged 18 to 35 who received the YFV17D yellow fever vaccine.

Many counts were recorded for this clonotype. The CDR3 region is CASSEVYGTEAFF. Written as DNA, the CDR3 is TGTGCCAGCAGTGAAGTGTACGGGACTGAAGCTTTCTTT. The chain combines TRBV6-1 with TRBJ1-1; D is unclear. V was shortened by 1 base and J by 5 bases, with 8 bases between the two germline ends. The CDR3 is 13 amino acids. Germline V CDR1 and CDR2: MNHNS, SASEGT.

The chain is built from TRBV6-5 and TRBJ1-1; D is unclear. V was trimmed by 3 bases and J by 4 bases, leaving 12 bases between them. This CDR3 contains 14 residues. Germline CDR1 and CDR2: MNHEY and SVGAGI. The CDR3 protein is CASSYLISGTEAFF. CDR3 nucleotides: TGTGCCAGCAGTTATCTGATTAGTGGCACTGAAGCTTTCTTT.

This clonotype was observed a few times. This chain joins TRBV20-1 and TRBJ2-5, with 14 bases identical to TRBD2. Germline V gene data show CDR1 as DFQATT and CDR2 as SNEGSKA (reference sequence). The trim removed 0 bases at V and 2 bases at J, leaving 5 bases unmatched. This CDR3 is 17 amino acids long. CDR3 coding DNA: TGCAGTGCTAGAGAGGGGACTAGCGGGGGAACGCAAGAGACCCAGTACTTC. It yields the protein CSAREGTSGGTQETQYF.

The chain's CDR3 is CAISRGTNEKLFF. CDR3 nucleotide sequence: TGTGCCATCAGTCGGGGGACTAATGAAAAACTGTTTTTT. The V call is TRBV10-3, the J call TRBJ1-4; D is possibly TRBD1 (5 bases). Trimming stripped 5 bases from V and 2 bases from J, with 6 bases between. The CDR3 has 13 amino acids. CDR1 and CDR2 (germline): ENHRY, SYGVKD.

The gene calls are TRBV15 and TRBJ1-2; D is uncertain. The CDR3 runs to 14 residues. The V end was cut by 5 bases, the J end by 6 bases, with 16 bases between. CDR1 is LNHNV, CDR2 YYDKDF, per germline (reference sequence). In nucleotides, the CDR3 is TGTGCCACCAGCTTGCTCCGTGGTGATGATGGCTACACCTTC. This gives the protein CATSLLRGDDGYTF.

This clonotype showed up many times. The chain carries TRBV7-2 and TRBJ1-6, with D uncertain. This CDR3 spans 13 amino acids. CDR1 is SGHTA and CDR2 is FQGNSA in the germline V gene. V was cut by 5 bases and J by 5 bases, with 7 bases left in between. CDR3 region: CASSPLHNSPLHF. DNA for the CDR3: TGTGCCAGCAGCCCTCTACATAATTCACCCCTCCACTTT.

The chain couples TRBV3-1 to TRBJ1-2, with D perhaps TRBD1 (6 bases). Per the germline V gene, CDR1 is LGHDT and CDR2 is YNNKEL (reference sequence). The CDR3 has 15 amino acids. V dropped 0 bases and J dropped 4 bases, with 12 bases sitting between them. The CDR3 is CASSQERGRIYGYTF. The CDR3 region has the DNA TGTGCCAGCAGCCAAGAACGGGGGCGGATCTATGGCTACACCTTC.

This clonotype showed up just a few times. V usage is TRBV7-8 and J usage is TRBJ2-2, with TRBD1 matching over 10 bases. This CDR3 contains 17 residues. J gave up 3 bases and V 5 bases, and 9 bases lay outside the gene matches. Germline assignment: CDR1 SGHVS and CDR2 FQNEAQ. The CDR3 nucleotides read TGTGCCAGCAGCCGAGGGGCGGGACAGGGGTACACCGGGGAGCTGTTTTTT. Its protein product is CASSRGAGQGYTGELFF. Complete variable domain (other parts from reference TRBV7-8 and TRBJ2-2): GAGVSQSPRYKVAKRGQDVALRCDPISGHVSLFWYQQALGQGPEFLTYFQNEAQLDKSGLPSDRFFAERPEGSVSTLKIQRTQQEDSAVYLCASSRGAGQGYTGELFFGEGSRLTVL.

This sequence joins TRBV5-1 and TRBJ2-3; D is perhaps TRBD1 (5 bases). Germline CDR1 and CDR2: SGHRS and YFSETQ. V was trimmed by 5 bases and J by 5 bases, leaving 15 bases between them. CDR3 length: 14 amino acids. CDR3 region: CASRFTRAEDTQYF. Written as DNA, the CDR3 is TGCGCCAGCAGGTTTACCAGGGCCGAAGATACGCAGTATTTT.

This clonotype showed up just a few times. The chain joins TRBV4-2 to TRBJ2-1, with a weak D call TRBD2 (6 bases). Trimming stripped 4 bases from V and 8 bases from J, with 18 bases between. This CDR3 is 15 amino acids long. The germline V gene has CDR1 LGHNA and CDR2 YNFKEQ. CDR3 region: CASSRIAENFDEQFF. DNA of the CDR3: TGTGCCAGCAGCCGAATAGCGGAGAACTTCGATGAGCAGTTCTTC.

Details on this clonotype: Being one base from a much bigger clone, this may be a read error. The gene calls are TRBV7-3 and TRBJ2-3; possibly TRBD2 for D (5 bases). The CDR3 loop spans 13 amino acids. Germline V gene lookup returns CDR1 SGHTA and CDR2 FQGTGA. V was shortened by 6 bases and J by 2 bases, with 9 bases between the two germline ends. For the CDR3, the DNA is TGTGCCAGCAGTATCGGGAACACAGATACGCAGTATTTT. It translates to CASSIGNTDTQYF.

This clonotype was seen more than once but under ten times. This chain links TRBV5-5 with TRBJ1-1, with D unresolved. This CDR3 has 14 residues. Germline-derived CDR1 and CDR2 are SGHKS and YYEKEE (reference sequence). The V end lost 6 bases, the J end lost 0 bases, and 12 bases lay between the germline ends. CDR3 sequence: CASTIFQMNTEAFF. The CDR3 DNA follows: TGTGCCAGCACCATCTTCCAGATGAACACTGAAGCTTTCTTT.

This clonotype has more than one count but fewer than ten. The chain has TRBV6-1 and TRBJ1-6; perhaps TRBD1 as D (5 bases). The CDR3 is 16 amino acids. V gave up 4 bases and J gave up 7 bases, with 17 bases separating them. Germline CDR1 reads MNHNS; CDR2 reads SASEGT. This CDR3 is CASSGRADRPNSPLHF. CDR3 bases: TGTGCCAGCAGTGGGAGAGCTGACAGACCGAATTCACCCCTCCACTTT.

In this sample, this clonotype turned up a few times. This rearrangement joins TRBV24-1 to TRBJ1-5; D unclear. V lost 4 bases and J 2 bases, leaving 14 bases between the germline ends. CDR3 length: 16 amino acids. CDR1 and CDR2 from the germline V gene are KGHDR and SFDVKD. As DNA, the CDR3 is TGTGCCACCAGTGACACACGATCGGGAGGCAATCAGCCCCAGCATTTT. Translating gives CATSDTRSGGNQPQHF.

The chain combines TRBV28 with TRBJ2-5; 12 bases match TRBD2. The CDR3 is 16 residues long. The V gene's germline CDR1 is MDHEN and CDR2 SYDVKM. V shed 5 bases, J shed 4 bases, and the junction held 8 bases outside the gene matches. The CDR3, as DNA: TGTGCCAGCAGTCCTAGCGGGGGGGCGGTAGGAGAGACCCAGTACTTC. It specifies CASSPSGGAVGETQYF.

The rearrangement links TRBV29-1 to TRBJ1-2; D is ambiguous. Germline CDR1 reads SQVTM; CDR2 reads ANQGSEA. The germline V and J ends were trimmed by 6 bases and 8 bases, with 16 bases remaining between them. CDR3 length: 12 residues. The CDR3 bases are TGCAGCGTCATGGAGTACCTGGGGGGCTACACCTTC. As protein: CSVMEYLGGYTF.

This clonotype has only a few counts. The chain carries TRBV6-2 or TRBV6-3 and TRBJ2-5; 11 bases fit TRBD2. This CDR3 region has 14 residues. Germline V gene data show CDR1 as MNHEY and CDR2 as SVGEGT. V lost 10 bases and J lost 5; bases outside the gene matches: 9. The CDR3 is CAIGTSGVSETQYF. The CDR3 DNA reads as TGTGCCATCGGGACTAGCGGAGTCTCGGAGACCCAGTACTTC.

This clonotype was counted a few times. The chain couples TRBV7-2 to TRBJ2-1; the D gene is possibly TRBD2 (6 bases). This CDR3 region has 15 residues. V lost 2 bases, J lost 7 bases, and 15 bases lay in between. Germline lookup yields CDR1 SGHTA and CDR2 FQGNSA. Here the CDR3 reads CASSLLPGRFNEQFF. The CDR3 DNA reads as TGTGCCAGCAGCTTATTACCGGGGAGGTTTAATGAGCAGTTCTTC.

This clonotype was detected only a few times. The genes are TRBV11-2 and TRBJ2-1; no reliable D call. There are 15 residues in the CDR3. Germline loops: CDR1 SGHAT, CDR2 FQNNGV. V was cut by 7 bases and J by 2 bases, with 15 bases left in between. The chain's CDR3 is CASNQVAEPYNEQFF. The CDR3 DNA is TGTGCCAGCAACCAGGTCGCGGAGCCCTACAATGAGCAGTTCTTC. Based on the CDR3 plus reference TRBV11-2 and TRBJ2-1, the full variable domain is EAGVAQSPRYKIIEKRQSVAFWCNPISGHATLYWYQQILGQGPKLLIQFQNNGVVDDSQLPKDRFSAERLKGVDSTLKIQPAKLEDSAVYLCASNQVAEPYNEQFFGPGTRLTVL.

The gene calls are TRBV6-5 and TRBJ2-5; 8 positions agree with TRBD1. This CDR3 spans 15 amino acids. The ends lost 0 bases at V and 10 bases at J; junction bases unmatched: 10. Germline V gives CDR1 MNHEY, CDR2 SVGAGI. The CDR3 nucleotides are TGTGCCAGCAGTTACTCCACCCCCGACAGGGGCGGCCAGTACTTC. It is translated as CASSYSTPDRGGQYF.